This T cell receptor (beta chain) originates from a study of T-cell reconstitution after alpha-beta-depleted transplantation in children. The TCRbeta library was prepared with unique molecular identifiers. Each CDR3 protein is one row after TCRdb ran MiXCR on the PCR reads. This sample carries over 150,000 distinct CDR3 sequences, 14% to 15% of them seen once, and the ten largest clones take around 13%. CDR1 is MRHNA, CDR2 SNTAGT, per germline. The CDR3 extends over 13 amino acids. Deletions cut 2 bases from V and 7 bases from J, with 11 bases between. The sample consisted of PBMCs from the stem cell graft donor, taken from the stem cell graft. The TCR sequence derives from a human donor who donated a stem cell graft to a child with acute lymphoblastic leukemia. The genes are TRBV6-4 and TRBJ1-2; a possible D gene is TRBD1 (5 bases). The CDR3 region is CASSDIRGIGYTF. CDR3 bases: TGTGCCAGCAGTGACATAAGGGGCATTGGCTACACCTTC.